Reported below is one T cell receptor (beta chain). In the source study's methods: For nucleated cells, counts were estimated from reference gene primer amplification. Clones were read by immunoSEQ multiplex PCR, and TCRdb kept only the in-frame ones, dropping some. That table gives V, J and clone size, and the DNA gave D and trimming. The top ten hold roughly a sixth of the sample, which has about 40,000 clones, roughly 87% seen once. This specimen belongs to a study of blood T cell repertoires in COVID-19. Across the study: COVID-19 samples, acute and convalescent, were from the United States, Italy and Spain. The cDNA or gDNA used as material had been derived from T cells, B-cell-depleted T cells, or PBMCs.

Source material: peripheral blood. This clonotype originated in a man between 65 and 80 years old with active COVID-19.

The CDR3 nucleotides are TGTGCCAGCAGCTCCCTTAGGCCGACGGGAGAGACCCAGTACTTC. Its protein is CASSSLRPTGETQYF. The V call is TRBV7-2, the J call TRBJ2-5; D unclear. V shed 4 bases and J shed 4 bases, with 16 bases lying between them. Germline CDR1 and CDR2: SGHTA and FQGNSA. This CDR3 comprises 15 residues.